This T cell receptor beta chain was identified during a study of CD8+ T cells in alopecia areata (dated by TCRdb to 2016 to 2018). Regarding the study in general: Treated patients were enrolled in an open-label pilot trial of oral tofacitinib, 5 to 10 mg twice daily, for moderate-to-severe alopecia areata. Scalp tissue and sorted CD4+ and CD8+ peripheral blood T cells from patchy and totalis/universalis alopecia areata patients and from healthy controls were covered by human TCRbeta sequencing. Clonality in the scalp was compared among normal scalp (n=4), patchy alopecia areata scalp (n=8), and alopecia totalis/universalis scalp (n=8). To study T cell clonal expansion in alopecia areata, the researchers applied high-throughput TCRbeta sequencing to both the C3H/HeJ mouse model and human patients. Biopsies were taken from tofacitinib-treated patients at baseline and again at 4 and 24 weeks into treatment, and several of those patients also had a later scalp biopsy. The RNA source kit depended on sample type: the PAXgene miRNA kit for fixed scalp, the miRNeasy kit for PBMCs, and the RNeasy kit for mouse skin. The SALT score, which quantifies the percentage of affected scalp surface area, was used to measure disease severity in treated patients. Patients received tofacitinib for 6 to 18 months and were then followed off drug for 6 months to check for delayed response and recurrence. TCRbeta CDR3 regions were amplified by immunoSEQ multiplex PCR using 35 Vbeta forward and 13 Jbeta reverse primers.

In the paper's terms, the time point label means: around 22 weeks on oral tofacitinib. Explained via the paper, the treatment or condition label denotes: oral pan-JAK inhibitor, 5-10 mg twice daily. Lesional scalp punch biopsies and peripheral blood were collected from alopecia areata patients. PBMCs were separated by density centrifugation and stained for CD3, CD4 and CD8, after which CD4+ and CD8+ T cells were sorted on a FACSAria. Library generation was performed with the immunoSEQ multiplex PCR assay. To provide template for TCR sequencing, every sample had RNA extracted and reverse transcribed into cDNA. SuperScript III was used for first-strand cDNA synthesis, primed with a 2:1 mix of oligo-dT and random hexamers. Amplification bias was assessed with a synthetic immune receptor repertoire, and residual bias was removed computationally. The original methods were these. Raw reads were preprocessed to remove errors, and CDR3 was defined by IMGT conventions from the conserved cysteine to phenylalanine. Clonality was computed as 1 minus the Shannon entropy, with the entropy normalized by log2 of the number of productive unique TCRs. Whether each scalp clone was CD4 or CD8 was inferred by checking scalp TCRbeta sequences against the CD4 and CD8 repertoires from sorted blood. Here the immuneACCESS table is served through TCRdb, limited to in-frame sequences with V and J called. Missing clones are a known gap in these copies; in checked studies unresolved V genes cover under half, and the rest lacks a known reason. The V and J calls and clone size were taken over from that table, and D and trimming were inferred from the DNA. This sample gives 150,000 to 200,000 clones in total; roughly 50% of them show up just once. The top ten clones comprise less than 14% of the sample.

Overall study outcomes, separate from this receptor: Compared with mice, TCR sequences shared between patients were less clear, possibly partly because of HLA diversity across the patient population. The treated cohort was small, with a single nonresponder, so links between baseline CD8+ expansion and response need larger studies. With tofacitinib, both scalp clonality and the number of expanded CD8+ clones among the top 100 scalp clones went down significantly. Scalp TCR repertoire analysis is complicated because resident alphabeta T cells in normal human skin are also sequenced, whereas mouse skin is dominated by gammadelta T cells. During tofacitinib treatment, many expanded lesional clones stuck around in both scalp and blood, and this persistence may partly explain why relapse happens after treatment is stopped. Compared with normal scalp, lesional scalp, particularly in alopecia totalis/universalis, had higher clonality and more expanded CD8+ clones, which suggests antigenic drive.

Concerning this clone itself: The target of this receptor is not known. Qualities for individual bases were not recorded, and no much larger clone is one base off.

The clonotype originates from a human donor with alopecia areata. The specimen was CD8+ T cells sorted from blood, collected at week 24, from a patient treated with tofacitinib.

The nucleotide sequence is TGTGCCAGCAGTTGGGGTGCCCCCTCAGACACCGGGGAGCTGTTTTTT. The translation is CASSWGAPSDTGELFF. The chain couples TRBV6-5 to TRBJ2-2; the D gene is unclear. The V and J ends are trimmed by 4 bases and 3 bases, leaving 15 bases between them. From the cysteine up to the phenylalanine, the CDR3 has a length of 16 residues. Only CDR3 DNA remains: 48 bases, in frame from the first base. CDR1 and CDR2 are read off the germline V gene as MNHEY and SVGAGI.